This T cell receptor (beta chain) was documented in a study of T cell changes during pregnancy in multiple sclerosis. Germline V gives CDR1 SNHLY, CDR2 FYNNEI. V gave up 3 bases and J gave up 6 bases, with 12 bases separating them. CDR3 length equals 14 residues. Assay: immunoSEQ multiplex PCR; the TCRdb copy retains only in-frame clones and omits some. This sample has some 70,000 clones, with 75% to 95% found just once. The source is a female donor with multiple sclerosis, enrolled in a pregnancy study. V usage is TRBV2 and J usage is TRBJ2-1; possibly TRBD2 for D (6 bases). The sequenced sample was peripheral blood, obtained in the first trimester of pregnancy. The CDR3 protein is CASSEEVAVNEQFF. CDR3 sequence (DNA): TGTGCCAGCAGTGAGGAGGTAGCGGTCAATGAGCAGTTCTTC.